The 5 T cell receptor beta chains below all came from one sample that was sequenced in a study of beta chain features in type 1 diabetes. All of the isolated RNA was reverse transcribed, so expressed TCRB transcripts were sequenced. Sequencing used immunoSEQ multiplex PCR; TCRdb keeps in-frame clones, though not all of them. The sample has about 160,000 clones, approximately 8% seen once. Overall study results and limits: A moderate, significant TCRB CDR3 shortening appeared in type 1 diabetes across four CD4+ subsets.

The antigens of these receptors remain unknown. Specimen: central memory CD4+ T cells from blood. These receptors came from a woman between 35 and 50 years old with type 1 diabetes.

This clone was seen more than once but under ten times. The V and J genes are TRBV21-1 and TRBJ2-7; the D segment call TRBD2 is taken from the table without a DNA check. TRBV21-1 is a listed pseudogene. The CDR3 sequence is 14 residues long. The CDR3 sequence is CASSKVAFPYEQYF. The CDR3 DNA reads TGTGCCAGCAGCAAAGTAGCCTTCCCCTACGAGCAGTACTTC.

This clone was detected only a few times. Mismatch with germline at one junction end may stem from a read error. V gene TRBV28 combines with J gene TRBJ2-7; a possible D gene is TRBD1 (5 bases). This CDR3 has 12 residues. The germline CDR1 and CDR2 sequences are MDHEN and SYDVKM. The CDR3 loop reads CASSFQTGPLLF. CDR3 bases: TGTGCCAGCAGTTTCCAAACAGGTCCTCTCCTCTTC.

This clone was seen a handful of times. The chain combines TRBV9 with TRBJ1-5, with D possibly TRBD1 on 5 matching bases. The CDR3 has 14 amino acids. Germline CDR1 and CDR2: SGDLS and YYNGEE. Between the trimmed V and J ends, which lost 2 bases and 5 bases, there was a span of 11 bases. The DNA of the CDR3 is TGTGCCAGCAGCGTTGAATGGGGCGATCAGCCCCAGCATTTT. It is translated as CASSVEWGDQPQHF.

This clone was observed a handful of times. The rearrangement uses TRBV7-8 and TRBJ1-1; D possibly corresponds to TRBD1 (5 bases). This CDR3 has 15 residues. Germline V gene lookup returns CDR1 SGHVS and CDR2 FQNEAQ. The ends were cut back, 1 base at V and 0 bases at J, with 9 bases in the middle. CDR3 in DNA: TGTGCCAGCAGCTTAGTGGGGGGGGTGAACACTGAAGCTTTCTTT. Amino acids: CASSLVGGVNTEAFF. Combining the CDR3 with reference TRBV7-8 and TRBJ1-1 gives the whole variable domain GAGVSQSPRYKVAKRGQDVALRCDPISGHVSLFWYQQALGQGPEFLTYFQNEAQLDKSGLPSDRFFAERPEGSVSTLKIQRTQQEDSAVYLCASSLVGGVNTEAFFGQGTRLTVV.

The chain combines TRBV18 with TRBJ1-2, with 7 bases lining up with TRBD1. Germline V gene lookup returns CDR1 KGHSH and CDR2 LQKENI. J gave up 2 bases and V 6 bases, and 12 bases lay outside the gene matches. This CDR3 contains 16 residues. The CDR3 loop reads CASSPRVDRENYGYTF. The CDR3 bases are TGTGCCAGCTCCCCCAGGGTCGACAGGGAAAACTATGGCTACACCTTC.